The clone carrying this T cell receptor beta chain was seen only once. This sample was taken from a study of Graves' ophthalmopathy and Graves' hyperthyroidism. RNA transcripts were the template, and TCR beta CDR3 regions were amplified from them. HTBI primers were used in a first-round RT-PCR, which preceded a second-round multiplex PCR. Each CDR3 protein is one row after TCRdb ran MiXCR on the multiplex PCR reads. Of around 660,000 distinct CDR3 sequences listed, roughly 41% are singletons. CDR1 is ENHRY, CDR2 SYGVKD, per germline. The CDR3 is 15 amino acids. V was pared by 4 bases and J by 5 bases, with 10 bases of the junction left unmatched.

The sequence was collected from an adult man with Graves' ophthalmopathy. The V gene is TRBV10-3, the J gene TRBJ2-5; 7 bases agree with TRBD1. The specimen was peripheral blood. The CDR3 loop reads CAISGPTGSWETQYF. In DNA, the CDR3 is TGTGCCATCAGTGGGCCGACAGGGAGTTGGGAGACCCAGTACTTC.